This is a list of T cell receptor beta chains from one sample in a study of shared clonotypes between healthy human individuals. Generated by immunoSEQ multiplex PCR, the TCRdb table keeps only in-frame clones and is missing some. Counted here are 2 million to 3 million clones, just over 90% occurring once; the ten biggest clones make up more than 0.12%. Sequencing was performed on naive CD4+ T cells sorted from blood. The origin of the receptors is a man between 18 and 29 years old in good health. Both conserved end residues are part of each CDR3. D genes are given only for firm matches. Only some rows state a clone size, as once, few, many or a class for expanded clones.

>TRBV2|once|TRBJ1-1|TRBD1
TGTGCCAGCAGTGTGGGACAGGGGTCCACTGAAGCTTTCTTT
CASSVGQGSTEAFF
>TRBV7-7|NA|TRBJ2-5|TRBD2
TGTGCTAGCAGCCGAGGGACTAGCGGCCAAGAGACCCAGTACTTC
CASSRGTSGQETQYF
>TRBV10-3|NA|TRBJ2-3|NA
TGTGCCATCAGTGAGTCTCAGCTGACAGATACGCAGTATTTT
CAISESQLTDTQYF
>TRBV10-3|few|TRBJ1-4|NA
TGTGCCATCAGTGCAACTAATGAAAAACTGTTTTTT
CAISATNEKLFF
>TRBV6-5|NA|TRBJ2-7|TRBD1
TGTGCCAGCAGTCGCGGGACAGGGGATTCCTACGAGCAGTACTTC
CASSRGTGDSYEQYF
>TRBV19|few|TRBJ1-5|NA
TGTGCCAGTAGTCGCTTAGGAGGGAATCAGCCCCAGCATTTT
CASSRLGGNQPQHF
>TRBV7-8|NA|TRBJ2-1|TRBD2
TGTGCCAGCAGCCAGATAACCGGGGGGGCCCCCAATGAGCAGTTCTTC
CASSQITGGAPNEQFF
>TRBV15|few|TRBJ1-5|NA
TGTGCCACCAACCCCGTGGGTACTAGGCAGCCCCAGCATTTT
CATNPVGTRQPQHF
>TRBV19|NA|TRBJ1-2|TRBD1
TGTGCCAGTAGTCTCCCCGAGGGGGCGAGCGCCTATGGCTACACCTTC
CASSLPEGASAYGYTF
>TRBV5-4|NA|TRBJ1-2|NA
TGTGCCAGCAGCTTGGCGGGCATTCCCCTCTATGGCTACACCTTC
CASSLAGIPLYGYTF
>TRBV6-6|few|TRBJ1-1|NA
TGTGCCAGCAGTTACCGTTCCACGAGCACTGAAGCTTTCTTT
CASSYRSTSTEAFF
>TRBV18|NA|TRBJ1-2|TRBD1
TGTGCCAGCTCACAGCGGCAGGGGGACTATGGCTACACCTTC
CASSQRQGDYGYTF
>TRBV2|NA|TRBJ2-3|NA
TGTGCCAGCAGCCTCGAGGGTATACTAGGGGCCACAGATACGCAGTATTTT
CASSLEGILGATDTQYF
>TRBV5-1|NA|TRBJ2-7|NA
TGCGCCAGCAGCCAAAGCCATGGACTTGAGCAGTACTTC
CASSQSHGLEQYF
>TRBV5-6|once|TRBJ2-3|TRBD1
TGTGCCAGCAGCTTGAATCAGGGGGCCGGCCTTGGGGATACGCAGTATTTT
CASSLNQGAGLGDTQYF
>TRBV5-6|NA|TRBJ2-2|NA
TGTGCCAGCAGCTGGGATACGGGTAATGTCGCCGGGGAGCTGTTTTTT
CASSWDTGNVAGELFF